Sequencing of this T cell receptor (beta chain) was carried out in a study of blood T cell repertoires in COVID-19. Background on the study: Collection of acute and convalescent COVID-19 samples took place in the United States, Italy and Spain. The analysed material was cDNA or gDNA that came from T cells, B-cell-depleted T cells, or PBMCs.

In the authors' workflow: By means of reference gene primer amplification, nucleated cell counts were estimated. TCRdb keeps only in-frame clones here, not all; method: immunoSEQ multiplex PCR. Clone size and the V and J calls come from that table; the DNA yielded D and trimming. This table holds around 300,000 clones, roughly 90% found once. The CDR3 spans 14 residues. CDR1 is SGHTA, CDR2 FQGNSA, per germline. V was trimmed by 1 base and J by 4 bases, leaving 11 bases between them. The chain combines TRBV7-2 with TRBJ2-7, with D possibly matching TRBD1 (6 bases). The sequence was collected from a woman between 45 and 60 years old with active or convalescent COVID-19. The sequencing input was peripheral blood. CDR3 loop: CASSLGNRAYEQYF. CDR3 coding DNA: TGTGCCAGCAGCTTAGGGAACAGGGCGTACGAGCAGTACTTC.